The 7 T cell receptor beta chains below come from one sample, sequenced in a study of T cells in Graves' hyperthyroidism and ophthalmopathy. Regions amplified from RNA transcripts were the TCR beta CDR3 regions. The primer set for the first-round RT-PCR of the TCR CDR3 was HTBI. One entry per CDR3 protein, called by TCRdb with MiXCR from the multiplex PCR reads. The repertoire holds some 510,000 distinct CDR3 sequences, with roughly 20% as singletons. The specimen sequenced was blood. Receptor source: a man younger than 35 with Graves' hyperthyroidism.

This clonotype showed up many times. The J gene is TRBJ1-2, the V gene TRBV11-2; D may be TRBD1 (6 bases). CDR3 length equals 14 residues. Looked up from germline, CDR1 is SGHAT and CDR2 is FQNNGV. Trimming stripped 0 bases from V and 5 bases from J, with 10 bases between. CDR3 loop: CASSLDLGGYGYTF. CDR3 sequence (DNA): TGTGCCAGCAGCTTAGATCTAGGGGGATATGGCTACACCTTC.

This clonotype was observed at least ten times. The V call is TRBV13, the J call TRBJ2-5, with 8 bases lining up with TRBD1. Losses at the gene ends were 5 bases for V and 5 bases for J; bases not matched to a gene: 16. CDR3 length: 17 amino acids. Germline values: CDR1 PRHDT, CDR2 FYEKMQ (reference sequence). The CDR3 sequence: CASSPRGGQGAQETQYF. CDR3 sequence (DNA): TGTGCCAGCAGCCCAAGAGGCGGGCAGGGGGCGCAGGAGACCCAGTACTTC.

This clonotype occurred many times. The V call is TRBV5-1, the J call TRBJ2-5, with D perhaps being TRBD1 or TRBD2 (5 bases each). Germline assignment: CDR1 SGHRS and CDR2 YFSETQ. Trimming took off 4 bases at V and 4 bases at J, with 14 bases between the two ends. This CDR3 is built from 14 residues. The CDR3 nucleotides are TGCGCCAGCAGCACCGCCGGGACGCCAGAGACCCAGTACTTC. This translates into CASSTAGTPETQYF.

The CDR3 DNA sequence: TGTGCCAGTGGACAGGTATCTGCCGGGGAGCTGTTTTTT. Protein: CASGQVSAGELFF. V is TRBV19 and J is TRBJ2-2; TRBD1 aligns across 7 bases. The J segment lost 6 bases and the V segment lost 8 bases, leaving 6 bases of the junction unmatched. Germline CDR1 reads LNHDA; CDR2 reads SQIVND (reference sequence). CDR3 size: 13 residues.

This clonotype came up many times. V usage is TRBV5-1 and J usage is TRBJ1-1, with D possibly matching TRBD1 (5 bases). Germline values: CDR1 SGHRS, CDR2 YFSETQ. Trimming took off 0 bases at V and 3 bases at J, with 9 bases between the two ends. CDR3 size: 14 residues. The CDR3 DNA reads as TGCGCCAGCAGCTTGGGGGACGGATACACTGAAGCTTTCTTT. It translates to CASSLGDGYTEAFF.

Notes on this clonotype: The conserved phenylalanine or tryptophan normally closing the CDR3 is absent here, so this likely arose from a read error. This rearrangement joins TRBV20-1 to TRBJ2-7, with 11 nucleotides matching TRBD1. Germline lookup yields CDR1 DFQATT and CDR2 SNEGSKA (reference sequence). V was clipped by 7 bases and J by 2 bases; unmatched bases: 4. The CDR3 totals 13 residues. CDR3 protein: CSVPGQGAYEQYL. The DNA of the CDR3 is TGCAGTGTTCCGGGACAGGGGGCCTACGAGCAGTACCTC.

The V call is TRBV2, the J call TRBJ2-5, with D uncertain. Trimming took off 3 bases at V and 4 bases at J, with 12 bases between the two ends. CDR3 length equals 14 residues. Germline V gene lookup returns CDR1 SNHLY and CDR2 FYNNEI. The CDR3 bases are TGTGCCAGCAGTGAGCCTCTGGTCGTAGAGACCCAGTACTTC. The encoded protein is CASSEPLVVETQYF.